The table lists the clone carrying this T cell receptor beta chain with many counts. Its antigen remains unidentified. The entry originates in a study of T cell repertoires in cytomegalovirus infection. Study conclusions and caveats: Cumulative public TCR beta family frequency identified CMV carriers with the relevant HLA.

TCRdb analysed the reads with MiXCR anew, one entry per CDR3 protein. The table records around 530,000 distinct CDR3 sequences, approximately 15% of them present only once. The CDR3 spans 17 residues. V lost 0 bases, J lost 2 bases, and 14 bases lay in between. The germline CDR1 and CDR2 sequences are MGHRA and YSYEKL. The rearrangement uses TRBV4-1 and TRBJ2-1, with D perhaps TRBD1 (5 bases). The sequencing input was CD8+ T cells from PBMCs. The source of this sequence is a human donor in good health (CMV status not recorded). Some clones in this sample may be carry-over from other donors' samples. DNA of the CDR3: TGCGCCAGCAGCCAAGATGGGTTAGTGGGGCCCTACAATGAGCAGTTCTTC. Translation gives CASSQDGLVGPYNEQFF.